One sample yielded the 2 T cell receptor beta chains listed below, sequenced in a study of blood T cell repertoires in COVID-19. Generated by immunoSEQ multiplex PCR, the TCRdb table keeps only in-frame clones and is missing some. The sample carries a few hundred thousand clones, about 90% recorded once. Sequencing was carried out using PBMCs or T cells enriched from blood (not recorded which). The source of these receptors is a man aged 35 to 55 in a cohort exposed to, infected with or recovered from COVID-19 (not recorded which).

This rearrangement joins TRBV28 to TRBJ2-2, with 7 bases fitting TRBD2. V lost 4 bases, J lost 5 bases, and 10 bases stayed unmatched. The CDR3 is made up of 16 amino acids. CDR1 is MDHEN and CDR2 is SYDVKM in the germline V gene. CDR3 region: CASSSSRLAGTGELFF. CDR3 DNA sequence: TGTGCCAGCAGTTCCTCTAGACTAGCAGGGACCGGGGAGCTGTTTTTT.

This clone was counted a few times. V is TRBV7-9 and J is TRBJ2-3; 10 bases fit TRBD1. The germline V gene has CDR1 SEHNR and CDR2 FQNEAQ (reference sequence). The CDR3 is made up of 15 amino acids. With V trimmed by 5 bases and J by 3 bases, 5 bases remained unmatched. For the CDR3, the DNA is TGTGCCAGCAGCGGGGACAGGGGATGGACAGATACGCAGTATTTT. It yields the protein CASSGDRGWTDTQYF.